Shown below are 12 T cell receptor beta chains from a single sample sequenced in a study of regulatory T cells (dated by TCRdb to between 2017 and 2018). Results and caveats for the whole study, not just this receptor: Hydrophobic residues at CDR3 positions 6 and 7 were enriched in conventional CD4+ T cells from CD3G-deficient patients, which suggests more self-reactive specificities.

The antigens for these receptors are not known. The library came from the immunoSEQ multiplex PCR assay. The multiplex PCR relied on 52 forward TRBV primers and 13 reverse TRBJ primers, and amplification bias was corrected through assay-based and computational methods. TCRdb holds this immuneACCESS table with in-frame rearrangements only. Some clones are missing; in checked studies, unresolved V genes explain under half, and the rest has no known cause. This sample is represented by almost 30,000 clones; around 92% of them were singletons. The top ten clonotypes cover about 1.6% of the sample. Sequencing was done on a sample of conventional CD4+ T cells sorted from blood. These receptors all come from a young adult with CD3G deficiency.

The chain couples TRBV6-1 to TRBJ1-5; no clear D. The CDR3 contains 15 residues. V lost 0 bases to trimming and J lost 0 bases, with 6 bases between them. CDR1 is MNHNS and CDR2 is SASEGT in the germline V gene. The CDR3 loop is CASSEAGYSNQPQHF. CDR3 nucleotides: TGTGCCAGCAGTGAAGCCGGTTATAGCAATCAGCCCCAGCATTTT.

Here the CDR3 reads CASSLYGRSETQYF. DNA of the CDR3: TGTGCCAGCAGTTTATACGGGAGATCAGAGACCCAGTACTTC. The chain combines TRBV28 with TRBJ2-5; maybe TRBD2 (6 bases). Germline CDR1 is MDHEN and CDR2 is SYDVKM. Trimming shortened V by 1 base and J by 4 bases, and 10 bases separated the two germline ends. The CDR3 length is 14 residues.

In DNA form, the CDR3 reads TGTGCCAGCAGTGAACTTTACGGGACAGGGGGCTACGAGCAGTACTTC. Residues: CASSELYGTGGYEQYF. This chain uses TRBV6-1 with TRBJ2-7, with 11 bases aligning to TRBD1. The ends lost 2 bases at V and 3 bases at J; junction bases unmatched: 6. CDR1 is MNHNS and CDR2 is SASEGT in the germline V gene. CDR3 length equals 16 residues.

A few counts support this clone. CDR3 amino acids: CASSPGLAGGSPFF. The CDR3 region has the DNA TGTGCCAGCAGTCCGGGACTAGCGGGAGGTAGCCCTTTCTTC. The chain is built from TRBV6-6 and TRBJ2-1; the match to TRBD2 covers 15 bases. CDR3 length: 14 amino acids. Germline trimming cut 5 bases from V and 16 bases from J; bases unmatched to any gene: 9. The germline gives CDR1 MNHNY, CDR2 SVGAGI (reference sequence).

The CDR3 sequence: CAISEWGGRGGTEAFF. The CDR3 DNA reads as TGTGCCATCAGTGAGTGGGGAGGCAGGGGGGGCACTGAAGCTTTCTTT. This rearrangement joins TRBV10-3 to TRBJ1-1; the match to TRBD1 covers 7 bases. Germline V lookup: CDR1 ENHRY, CDR2 SYGVKD. J lost 4 bases, V lost 1 base, and 9 bases had no gene match. The CDR3 totals 16 residues.

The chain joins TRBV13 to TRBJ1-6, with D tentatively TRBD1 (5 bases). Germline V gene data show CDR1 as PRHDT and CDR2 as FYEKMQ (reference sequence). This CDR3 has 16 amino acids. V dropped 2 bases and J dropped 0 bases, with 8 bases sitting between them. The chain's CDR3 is CASSLTGSSYNSPLHF. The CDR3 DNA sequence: TGTGCCAGCAGCTTAACAGGTAGCTCCTATAATTCACCCCTCCACTTT.

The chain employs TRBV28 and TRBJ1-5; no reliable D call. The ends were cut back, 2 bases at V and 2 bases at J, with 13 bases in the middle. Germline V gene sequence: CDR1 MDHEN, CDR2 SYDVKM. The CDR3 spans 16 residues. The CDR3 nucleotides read TGTGCCAGCAGTTTACGCCGTGCGGGCGGCAATCAGCCCCAGCATTTT. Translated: CASSLRRAGGNQPQHF.

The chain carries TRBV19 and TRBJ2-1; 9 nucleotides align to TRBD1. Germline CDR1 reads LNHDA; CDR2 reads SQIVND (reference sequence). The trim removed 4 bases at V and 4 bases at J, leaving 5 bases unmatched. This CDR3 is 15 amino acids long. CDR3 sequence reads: CASSTTGGPYNEQFF. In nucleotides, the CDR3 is TGTGCCAGTAGTACGACAGGGGGTCCGTACAATGAGCAGTTCTTC.

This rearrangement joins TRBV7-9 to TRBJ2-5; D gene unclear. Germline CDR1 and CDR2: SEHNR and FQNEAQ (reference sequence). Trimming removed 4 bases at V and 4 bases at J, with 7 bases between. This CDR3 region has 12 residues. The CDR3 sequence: CASSSRRETQYF. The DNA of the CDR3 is TGTGCCAGCAGCTCGCGGCGAGAGACCCAGTACTTC.

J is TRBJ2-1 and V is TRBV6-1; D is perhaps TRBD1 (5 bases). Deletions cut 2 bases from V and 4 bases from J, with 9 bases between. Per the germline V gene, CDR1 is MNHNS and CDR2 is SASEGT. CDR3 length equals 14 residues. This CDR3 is CASSEQGQYNEQFF. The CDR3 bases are TGTGCCAGCAGTGAACAGGGCCAATACAATGAGCAGTTCTTC.

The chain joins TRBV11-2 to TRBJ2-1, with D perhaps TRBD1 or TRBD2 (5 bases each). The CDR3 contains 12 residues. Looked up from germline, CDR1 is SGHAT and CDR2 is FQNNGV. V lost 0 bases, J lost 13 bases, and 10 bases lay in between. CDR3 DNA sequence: TGTGCCAGCAGCTTAGATGGGACGCTTCAGTTCTTC. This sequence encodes CASSLDGTLQFF.

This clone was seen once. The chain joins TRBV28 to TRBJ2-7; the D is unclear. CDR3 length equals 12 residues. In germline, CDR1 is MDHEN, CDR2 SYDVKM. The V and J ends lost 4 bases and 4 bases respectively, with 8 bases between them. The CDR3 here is CASSSATYEQYF. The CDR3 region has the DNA TGTGCCAGCAGTTCCGCAACTTACGAGCAGTACTTC. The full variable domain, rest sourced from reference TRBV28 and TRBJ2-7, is DVKVTQSSRYLVKRTGEKVFLECVQDMDHENMFWYRQDPGLGLRLIYFSYDVKMKEKGDIPEGYSVSREKKERFSLILESASTNQTSMYLCASSSATYEQYFGPGTRLTVT.